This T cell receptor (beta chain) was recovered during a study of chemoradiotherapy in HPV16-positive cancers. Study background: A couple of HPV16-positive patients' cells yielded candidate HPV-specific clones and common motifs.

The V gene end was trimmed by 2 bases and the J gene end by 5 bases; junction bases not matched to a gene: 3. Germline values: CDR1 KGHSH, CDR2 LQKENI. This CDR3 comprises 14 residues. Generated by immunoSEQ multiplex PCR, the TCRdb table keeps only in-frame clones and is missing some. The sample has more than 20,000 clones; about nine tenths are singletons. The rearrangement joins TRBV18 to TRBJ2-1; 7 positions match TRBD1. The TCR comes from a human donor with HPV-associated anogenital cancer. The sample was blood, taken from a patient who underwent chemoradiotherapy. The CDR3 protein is CASSPGTADNEQFF. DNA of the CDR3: TGTGCCAGCTCACCAGGGACAGCCGACAATGAGCAGTTCTTC. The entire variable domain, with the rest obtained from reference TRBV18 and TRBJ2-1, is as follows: NAGVMQNPRHLVRRRGQEARLRCSPMKGHSHVYWYRQLPEEGLKFMVYLQKENIIDESGMPKERFSAEFPKEGPSILRIQQVVRGDSAAYFCASSPGTADNEQFFGPGTRLTVL.